The 32 T cell receptor beta chains in this list originate from one sample, sequenced in a study of T cell changes during pregnancy in multiple sclerosis. Clones were read by immunoSEQ multiplex PCR, and TCRdb kept only the in-frame ones, dropping some. The sample has some 59,000 clones; nearly 90% are singletons. The material sequenced was peripheral blood, taken in the first trimester of pregnancy. The receptors stem from a female donor with multiple sclerosis, enrolled in a pregnancy study.

The DNA of the CDR3 is TGCGCCAGCAGCCCGACCGGGACAGGGGGCTACACCTTC. This sequence encodes CASSPTGTGGYTF. The rearrangement uses TRBV5-1 and TRBJ1-2; 9 nucleotides align to TRBD1. V lost 4 bases and J lost 8; bases outside the gene matches: 6. Germline V gene lookup returns CDR1 SGHRS and CDR2 YFSETQ. This CDR3 has 13 amino acids.

V is TRBV19 and J is TRBJ1-2; TRBD1 aligns across 7 bases. Germline V gives CDR1 LNHDA, CDR2 SQIVND (reference sequence). V gave up 6 bases and J gave up 1 base; unmatched junction bases: 8. The CDR3 contains 15 residues. CDR3 region: CASRNMGQLNYGYTF. The CDR3 region has the DNA TGTGCCAGTAGAAATATGGGACAGCTTAACTATGGCTACACCTTC.

The V and J genes are TRBV6-5 and TRBJ1-5, with TRBD1 as a possible D gene (6 bases). Germline V gene data show CDR1 as MNHEY and CDR2 as SVGAGI. The V end lost 5 bases, the J end lost 2 bases, and 13 bases lay between the germline ends. The CDR3 is 15 residues long. The CDR3 region is CASSPRPGGNQPQHF. The CDR3 region has the DNA TGTGCCAGCAGTCCCCGGCCAGGGGGCAATCAGCCCCAGCATTTT.

Only a few counts were recorded for this clone. The chain carries TRBV27 and TRBJ1-1; perhaps TRBD1 as D (5 bases). CDR1 and CDR2 (germline): MNHEY, SMNVEV (reference sequence). V shed 1 base and J shed 5 bases, with 14 bases lying between them. The CDR3 is made up of 15 amino acids. This chain's CDR3 is CASSLLRQGGTEAFF. In DNA form, the CDR3 reads TGTGCCAGCAGTTTATTGAGGCAGGGAGGGACTGAAGCTTTCTTT.

This clone was picked up one time. The chain couples TRBV30 to TRBJ2-3; D gene unclear. The V and J ends lost 6 bases and 6 bases respectively, with 7 bases between them. This CDR3 is 10 amino acids long. CDR1 GTSNPN and CDR2 SVGIG come from the germline V gene (reference sequence). Written as DNA, the CDR3 is TGTGCCTGTAAAGAGGATACGCAGTATTTT. Translation gives CACKEDTQYF.

The chain employs TRBV7-9 and TRBJ2-2, with 11 bases that match TRBD1. The V gene end was trimmed by 8 bases and the J gene end by 7 bases; junction bases not matched to a gene: 21. The CDR3 is made up of 19 amino acids. CDR1 is SEHNR, CDR2 FQNEAQ, per germline (reference sequence). The CDR3 DNA follows: TGTGCCAGCCCGGAGACGGACAGGGGGCGTGGGATTGGTGTCGGGGAGCTGTTTTTT. It specifies CASPETDRGRGIGVGELFF.

The chain is built from TRBV2 and TRBJ1-2; 9 bases map to TRBD1. CDR3 length equals 16 residues. Per the germline V gene, CDR1 is SNHLY and CDR2 is FYNNEI. V trimming: 6 bases; J trimming: 4 bases; junction bases outside the gene matches: 12. DNA for the CDR3: TGTGCCAGCAGCCCGACAGGGGGACAGGGTACCTATGGCTACACCTTC. The encoded protein is CASSPTGGQGTYGYTF.

V gene TRBV27 combines with J gene TRBJ2-5; 8 bases agree with TRBD1. The V segment lost 7 bases and the J segment 3 bases; nucleotides outside the gene matches: 4. This CDR3 region has 13 residues. Germline-derived CDR1 and CDR2 are MNHEY and SMNVEV (reference sequence). The CDR3 protein is CASTSTGEETQYF. CDR3 DNA: TGTGCCAGCACCTCGACAGGGGAAGAGACCCAGTACTTC.

This clone was found once. In DNA form, the CDR3 reads TGTGCCAGCAGCCTCCCCGGGACAGGTGGTTATGAGCAGTTCTTC. Residues: CASSLPGTGGYEQFF. The chain combines TRBV7-2 with TRBJ2-1, with 8 bases that match TRBD1. Trimming took 5 bases from V and 8 from J; bases not matched to a gene: 11. The V gene's germline CDR1 is SGHTA and CDR2 FQGNSA. The CDR3 is 15 residues long.

This clone has just one count. This chain links TRBV5-1 with TRBJ1-2, with D possibly TRBD1 on 5 matching bases. V was clipped by 4 bases and J by 7 bases, with 20 bases between them. The germline gives CDR1 SGHRS, CDR2 YFSETQ. This CDR3 spans 15 amino acids. The CDR3 DNA reads TGCGCCAGCAGCGCGAGATCTCAGGGTAGTGGTGGCTACACCTTC. Translating it yields CASSARSQGSGGYTF.

This clone was detected only a few times. The chain is built from TRBV27 and TRBJ1-5; TRBD1 matches 7 bases. The length of the CDR3 is 15 residues. The V segment lost 5 bases and the J segment 7 bases; nucleotides outside the gene matches: 11. Germline V gene lookup returns CDR1 MNHEY and CDR2 SMNVEV (reference sequence). CDR3: CASSNAGTAIQPQHF. DNA of the CDR3: TGTGCCAGCAGTAACGCCGGGACAGCTATCCAGCCCCAGCATTTT.

This chain links TRBV18 with TRBJ1-1; 12 bases agree with TRBD1. Germline V gene sequence: CDR1 KGHSH, CDR2 LQKENI. V shed 6 bases, J shed 1 base, and the junction held 6 bases outside the gene matches. The CDR3 loop spans 16 amino acids. CDR3 residues: CASSRGTGGPNTEAFF. CDR3 DNA sequence: TGTGCCAGCTCCCGCGGGACAGGGGGCCCGAACACTGAAGCTTTCTTT.

The chain joins TRBV6-1 to TRBJ1-2; 9 bases align to TRBD1. The CDR3 is 15 residues long. V was clipped by 7 bases and J by 5 bases; unmatched bases: 11. CDR1 MNHNS and CDR2 SASEGT come from the germline V gene. Written as DNA, the CDR3 is TGTGCCAGCACAATACAGGGACAGGGTCCTTATGGCTACACCTTC. Its translation is CASTIQGQGPYGYTF.

This clone was seen only a few times. The CDR3 nucleotides are TGTGCCAGCAGCACCCCGGGTGGGTTTGGAAACACCATATATTTT. Protein: CASSTPGGFGNTIYF. The J gene is TRBJ1-3, the V gene TRBV11-2, with D unresolved. Germline V gene sequence: CDR1 SGHAT, CDR2 FQNNGV. This CDR3 contains 15 residues. Trimming cost V 5 bases and J 3 bases, with 14 bases left between them.

The CDR3 nucleotides are TGTGCCAGTAGTAGAGGGGGCAGTCAGCCCCAGCATTTT. Amino acids: CASSRGGSQPQHF. The chain combines TRBV19 with TRBJ1-5; 7 nucleotides line up with TRBD1. J was trimmed by 6 bases and V by 4 bases; bases with no gene match: 3. Germline V gene sequence: CDR1 LNHDA, CDR2 SQIVND (reference sequence). CDR3 length equals 13 residues.

This clone has only one observation. V is TRBV11-3 and J is TRBJ1-1; maybe TRBD1 (5 bases). The V gene's germline CDR1 is SGHNT and CDR2 YENEEA. V shed 5 bases and J shed 3 bases, with 16 bases lying between them. CDR3 length: 15 residues. CDR3 DNA: TGTGCCAGCAGCGATTACAGGTTGTTTGACACTGAAGCTTTCTTT. Its translation is CASSDYRLFDTEAFF.

This CDR3 reads CASSQDLAVLGTNYGYTF. The DNA of the CDR3 is TGTGCCAGCAGCCAAGATCTGGCAGTTCTTGGCACTAACTATGGCTACACCTTC. The rearrangement links TRBV14 to TRBJ1-2; D uncertain. The CDR3 spans 18 residues. Germline V gene lookup returns CDR1 SGHDN and CDR2 FVKESK. V lost 0 bases to trimming and J lost 0 bases, with 17 bases between them.

This rearrangement joins TRBV6-5 to TRBJ1-3, with unresolved D. Germline CDR1 reads MNHEY; CDR2 reads SVGAGI. The CDR3 runs 13 residues. Trimming removed 6 bases at V and 10 bases at J, with 16 bases between. DNA for the CDR3: TGTGCCAGCAGGGGCTCCCTCGGGGATACCATATATTTT. Translating it yields CASRGSLGDTIYF.

This chain uses TRBV19 with TRBJ2-7; tentative D call: TRBD2 (6 bases). Trimming left V 3 bases short and J 5 bases short, with 14 bases between. Germline-derived CDR1 and CDR2 are LNHDA and SQIVND (reference sequence). This CDR3 is 14 amino acids long. This CDR3 is CASSITRELNEQYF. The DNA of the CDR3 is TGTGCCAGTAGTATTACCCGGGAGCTGAACGAGCAGTACTTC.

CDR3 loop: CASSAGQGDYGYTF. The DNA for the CDR3 is TGCGCCAGCAGTGCGGGACAGGGGGACTATGGCTACACCTTC. This chain connects TRBV5-1 to TRBJ1-2; TRBD1 matches at 11 bases. Germline CDR1 SGHRS, CDR2 YFSETQ. The CDR3 covers 14 residues. With V trimmed by 5 bases and J by 3 bases, 3 bases remained unmatched.

This clone was detected only once. The chain has TRBV7-6 and TRBJ2-7; 10 nucleotides align to TRBD1. Germline values: CDR1 SGHVS, CDR2 FNYEAQ. The CDR3 runs to 15 residues. The V and J ends lost 7 bases and 0 bases, in that order; junction bases with no gene match: 6. The CDR3, as DNA: TGTGCCAGCACCGAGGACAGGGGGAGCTCCTACGAGCAGTACTTC. This sequence encodes CASTEDRGSSYEQYF.

The chain combines TRBV4-2 with TRBJ1-5; D call uncertain. This CDR3 contains 15 residues. Deletions cut 0 bases from V and 5 bases from J, with 11 bases between. CDR1 is LGHNA and CDR2 is YNFKEQ in the germline V gene. The CDR3 coding sequence is TGTGCCAGCAGCCAAGATTCAGGTGCAGATCAGCCCCAGCATTTT. This gives the protein CASSQDSGADQPQHF.

This clone was counted a few times. This chain joins TRBV6-5 and TRBJ1-1; D call uncertain. CDR3 length: 14 amino acids. V was pared by 7 bases and J by 3 bases, with 15 bases between. The germline CDR1 and CDR2 sequences are MNHEY and SVGAGI. CDR3 DNA: TGTGCCAGCAAGGGAGGGAGGAGAGACACTGAAGCTTTCTTT. Translating gives CASKGGRRDTEAFF.

The gene calls are TRBV6-6 and TRBJ1-2, with D unclear. With 5 bases removed from V and 4 bases from J, the gap between germline ends came to 14 bases. Germline V gene data show CDR1 as MNHNY and CDR2 as SVGAGI (reference sequence). The length of the CDR3 is 14 residues. Here the CDR3 reads CASSSKDSSYGYTF. The CDR3 DNA follows: TGTGCCAGCAGTAGTAAGGACTCTAGCTATGGCTACACCTTC.

This rearrangement joins TRBV7-2 to TRBJ1-5; the match to TRBD1 covers 7 bases. Germline CDR1 and CDR2: SGHTA and FQGNSA. The CDR3 loop spans 15 amino acids. After removal of 1 base from V and 7 bases from J, the junction contained 7 bases not matched to a gene. CDR3 bases: TGTGCCAGCAGCTTAGAGCGGACAGGCAGGCAGCCCCAGCATTTT. Amino acid sequence: CASSLERTGRQPQHF.

The V gene is TRBV5-1, the J gene TRBJ2-3; possible D gene TRBD1, 5 bases. The CDR3 is 14 residues long. CDR1 is SGHRS and CDR2 is YFSETQ in the germline V gene. Trimming cost V 4 bases and J 4 bases, with 13 bases left between them. The CDR3 coding sequence is TGCGCCAGCAGCCAAGGGGAAATGGCAGATACGCAGTATTTT. Its translation: CASSQGEMADTQYF. Full variable domain (rest looked up from reference TRBV5-1 and TRBJ2-3): KAGVTQTPRYLIKTRGQQVTLSCSPISGHRSVSWYQQTPGQGLQFLFEYFSETQRNKGNFPGRFSGRQFSNSRSEMNVSTLELGDSALYLCASSQGEMADTQYFGPGTRLTVL.

This sequence joins TRBV5-6 and TRBJ2-1; TRBD2 agrees at 10 bases. There are 16 residues in the CDR3. Germline assignment: CDR1 SGHDT and CDR2 YYEEEE. J was trimmed by 2 bases and V by 1 base; bases with no gene match: 3. CDR3 DNA sequence: TGTGCCAGCAGCTTGCCTAGCGGGAGCGCCTACAATGAGCAGTTCTTC. Its translation is CASSLPSGSAYNEQFF.

A note on this clone: No conserved phenylalanine or tryptophan is present at the end of the CDR3, so a read error is the likely explanation. This sequence joins TRBV30 and TRBJ1-2, with 8 nucleotides matching TRBD1. CDR3 length: 15 residues. V lost 5 bases, J lost 8 bases, and 16 bases stayed unmatched. Germline lookup yields CDR1 GTSNPN and CDR2 SVGIG (reference sequence). The chain's CDR3 is CAWGKLGQGNRGYTL. The CDR3 DNA follows: TGTGCCTGGGGCAAGCTCGGACAGGGCAATAGGGGCTACACCCTC.

V and J are TRBV19 and TRBJ2-5; TRBD1 might be the D (5 bases). The CDR3 length is 15 residues. The germline gives CDR1 LNHDA, CDR2 SQIVND (reference sequence). V lost 2 bases, J lost 4 bases, and 14 bases lay in between. The CDR3: CASSIQGTFPETQYF. Written as DNA, the CDR3 is TGTGCCAGTAGTATACAGGGCACCTTCCCAGAGACCCAGTACTTC.

This clone is a singleton in its sample. CDR3 nucleotide sequence: TGTGCCAGCAGTTTAAACCTAGCGGGAGAAAAAGAGACCCAGTACTTC. This translates into CASSLNLAGEKETQYF. The rearrangement joins TRBV27 to TRBJ2-5; 10 bases line up with TRBD2. CDR3 length: 16 amino acids. The germline CDR1 and CDR2 sequences are MNHEY and SMNVEV (reference sequence). V lost 2 bases and J lost 3; bases outside the gene matches: 6.

This chain uses TRBV10-2 with TRBJ2-7, with TRBD1 matching over 9 bases. V trimming: 0 bases; J trimming: 5 bases; junction bases outside the gene matches: 2. Looked up from germline, CDR1 is WSHSY and CDR2 is SAAADI. CDR3 length: 14 residues. The CDR3 coding sequence is TGCGCCAGCAGTGAGTCACAGGGGGCCGACGAGCAGTACTTC. Its translation: CASSESQGADEQYF.

The chain links TRBV2 to TRBJ2-5; a possible D gene is TRBD1 (6 bases). The CDR3 sequence is 13 residues long. The V gene lost 4 bases and the J gene lost 4 bases, with 10 bases spanning the gap. Germline V lookup: CDR1 SNHLY, CDR2 FYNNEI. The chain's CDR3 is CASSVSGAETQYF. As DNA, the CDR3 is TGTGCCAGCAGTGTCTCAGGGGCAGAGACCCAGTACTTC.